This T cell receptor beta chain was sequenced for a study of T cells in Graves' hyperthyroidism and ophthalmopathy. Graves' hyperthyroidism is called stable when ophthalmopathy does not progress within 18 months. Clinicians diagnosed patients from clinical symptoms, serum thyroxine and TRAb, thyroid ultrasound and orbital computed tomography. Fresh peripheral blood, about 9.6 ml, yielded the PBMCs. Amplification yielded TCR beta CDR3 regions, with RNA transcripts as the source. HTBI primers were used for first-round RT-PCR of the TCR CDR3. TCRdb fed the multiplex PCR reads into MiXCR, producing one record per CDR3 protein. The table records 500,000 to 550,000 distinct CDR3 sequences, around 20% of them present only once. The CDR3 loop spans 14 amino acids. V lost 6 bases to trimming and J lost 12 bases, with 18 bases between them. From germline, CDR1 is WSHSY and CDR2 SAAADI.

The source of this sequence is a man between 18 and 29 years old with Graves' hyperthyroidism. The sample taken for sequencing was blood. V is TRBV10-2 and J is TRBJ1-6; tentative D call: TRBD1 (5 bases). Written as DNA, the CDR3 is TGCGCCAGCAGGCCCGACAGTAATTCATTACCCCTCCACTTT. Encoded protein: CASRPDSNSLPLHF.